The rows below give T cell receptor beta chains drawn from one sample of a study of shared T cell receptors in the human thymus. Profiling relied on immunoSEQ multiplex PCR, and the TCRdb table lists in-frame clones only, not all of them. The sample includes more than 300,000 clones, about 95% of them seen just once. Source material: thymocytes. The receptors derive from a human donor. Each CDR3 is given without its conserved first and last residue. The D gene is left open where the match is weak.

cdr3_aa	j_call	v_call	d_call
ATSRVNEKLF	TRBJ1-4	TRBV15	-
ASSLSGGLGGGNQPQH	TRBJ1-5	TRBV27	-
ASSSLPVGRDYNEQF	TRBJ2-1	TRBV6-4	-
ASSLPRLDTGELF	TRBJ2-2	TRBV7-2	-
AVGWRETNTGELF	TRBJ2-2	TRBV10-3	TRBD2
ASSQGFSLVPSGRVPGELF	TRBJ2-2	TRBV14	TRBD2
ASSLSGFSSYEQY	TRBJ2-7	TRBV27	-
ASSFGRAMNTEAF	TRBJ1-1	TRBV27	-
ASTERDRWSNQPQH	TRBJ1-5	TRBV6-1	TRBD1
ASSTRDRPYEQY	TRBJ2-7	TRBV11-3	TRBD1
ASSQSSSYEQY	TRBJ2-7	TRBV4-1	-
ASSLGLAGFHNEQF	TRBJ2-1	TRBV5-6	TRBD2
ASSARAGGPYTQY	TRBJ2-3	TRBV7-9	TRBD2
ASSLRPPPRSNQPQH	TRBJ1-5	TRBV5-8	-
ASSFGTSGREGVYEQY	TRBJ2-7	TRBV11-2	TRBD2
AWTDSGRAHNEQF	TRBJ2-1	TRBV30	TRBD2
ASSLRPGGGRDPYEQY	TRBJ2-7	TRBV27	TRBD2
ASSPWTGTAEQY	TRBJ2-7	TRBV7-7	TRBD1
AGWANTGELF	TRBJ2-2	TRBV7-2	-
ASSMSGRGLFGNTGELF	TRBJ2-2	TRBV28	TRBD2
ASSLPPGIRHEQY	TRBJ2-7	TRBV11-2	-
ASSELGQGSNEQY	TRBJ2-7	TRBV6-1	TRBD1
ASRIWRGGVKQPQH	TRBJ1-5	TRBV12-2	-
ASSLLWRQGECEGGMNEQF	TRBJ2-1	TRBV28	TRBD1
ASSTGLAGVSGTDTQY	TRBJ2-3	TRBV7-3	TRBD2
ASSYPGGNEQY	-	TRBV6-5	TRBD1
AISEGAGGPDTQY	TRBJ2-3	TRBV10-3	TRBD2
ATSRGASGRPYNEQF	TRBJ2-1	TRBV15	TRBD2
ASSSGLAGGQRGDTQY	TRBJ2-3	TRBV7-9	TRBD2
ASSPRTGASSGNTIY	TRBJ1-3	TRBV7-8	TRBD1
ASSHGLAGGNEQF	TRBJ2-1	TRBV13	TRBD2
ASSPPRGRGGADTQY	TRBJ2-3	TRBV18	-
ATRPLPGGQGTYMPYEQY	TRBJ2-7	TRBV15	TRBD1
ASSPDRDSYEQY	TRBJ2-7	TRBV18	TRBD1
ASSPGGQGNEQF	TRBJ2-1	TRBV5-8	-
ASSLGTSDNTGELF	TRBJ2-2	TRBV9	-
ASSWGTGAEQY	TRBJ2-7	TRBV5-8	TRBD1
ASSFRGADNQPQH	TRBJ1-5	TRBV28	-
ASSEFGDRGLTETQY	TRBJ2-5	TRBV25-1	-
SVADSGRSPYEQY	TRBJ2-7	TRBV29-1	TRBD2
ASSFCLSRETQY	TRBJ2-5	TRBV28	-
ASSWDGINEQF	TRBJ2-1	TRBV28	-
ASSLIQGVSYEQY	TRBJ2-7	TRBV27	TRBD1
ASSTLNIGGQY	TRBJ2-7	TRBV19	-
ASRVWSGGSYGYT	TRBJ1-2	TRBV28	TRBD1
ASSLNVAGGREGTDTQY	TRBJ2-3	TRBV7-9	TRBD2